These T cell receptor beta chains were read from a single sample in a study of blood T cell repertoires in COVID-19. Clones were sequenced by immunoSEQ multiplex PCR, and TCRdb holds only the in-frame ones, with some missing. This repertoire shows some 490,000 clones, roughly 85% found once; its top ten account for approximately 3%. Sequences were obtained from peripheral blood. The receptor source for this set is a human donor in a cohort sampled during active COVID-19. CDR3s include the opening cysteine and the closing phenylalanine or tryptophan. Fields, in order: CDR3 protein, CDR3 DNA, V gene, D gene, J gene, clone size. D genes are given only for firm matches. Size tells how often a clone was seen (once, few, many) or the class of an expanded clone, and some rows leave it out.

CATGTSGFYNEQFF | TGTGCCACCGGGACTAGCGGGTTCTACAATGAGCAGTTCTTC | TRBV24-1 | TRBD2 | TRBJ2-1 | -
CASSLSSGGTNTGELFF | TGTGCCAGCAGCTTATCAAGCGGGGGTACGAACACCGGGGAGCTGTTTTTT | TRBV7-8 | TRBD2 | TRBJ2-2 | -
CASSLGGSNNEAFF | TGTGCCAGCAGCTTGGGAGGGTCAAACAATGAAGCTTTCTTT | TRBV5-8 | - | TRBJ1-1 | -
CASSEARGGRAGNEQFF | TGTGCCAGCAGTGAAGCGAGGGGCGGGAGGGCCGGCAATGAGCAGTTCTTC | TRBV6-1 | TRBD2 | TRBJ2-1 | -
CANRAGGGTDTQYF | TGTGCCAACAGAGCGGGAGGAGGGACAGATACGCAGTATTTT | TRBV24-1 | TRBD2 | TRBJ2-3 | once
CASSIGLAGVKEQYF | TGTGCCAGTAGTATCGGACTAGCGGGAGTTAAAGAGCAGTACTTC | TRBV19 | TRBD2 | TRBJ2-7 | -
CASSPSAGTQYF | TGTGCCAGCAGTCCGAGCGCCGGTACGCAGTATTTT | TRBV2 | - | TRBJ2-3 | -
CASSPGGGDEKLFF | TGTGCCAGCAGCCCTGGCGGGGGGGATGAAAAACTGTTTTTT | TRBV4-2 | - | TRBJ1-4 | -
CASSPLLAGGPQFF | TGTGCCAGCAGCCCCCTACTAGCGGGAGGGCCGCAGTTCTTC | TRBV11-2 | TRBD2 | TRBJ2-1 | once
CASSPQVTRSDEQFF | TGTGCCAGCAGCCCGCAAGTCACTAGGTCCGATGAGCAGTTCTTC | TRBV3-1/TRBV3-2 | - | TRBJ2-1 | -
CASSSGGLSNQPQHF | TGTGCCAGCAGTTCTGGGGGGTTGAGCAATCAGCCCCAGCATTTT | TRBV6-5 | - | TRBJ1-5 | -
CASSLYIYTTYEQYF | TGTGCCAGCAGCTTATATATTTACACTACCTACGAGCAGTACTTC | TRBV7-2 | - | TRBJ2-7 | -
CASSYLPGLADYEQYF | TGTGCCAGCAGTTACCTACCGGGACTAGCGGATTACGAGCAGTACTTC | TRBV6-5 | TRBD2 | TRBJ2-7 | -
CASSLGLAGGLLDEQFF | TGTGCCAGCAGCTTAGGCCTAGCGGGAGGGCTGCTGGATGAGCAGTTCTTC | TRBV7-2 | TRBD2 | TRBJ2-1 | -
CASSRITSGSLYNEQFF | TGTGCCAGCAGCCGTATCACTAGCGGGAGCCTTTACAATGAGCAGTTCTTC | TRBV5-6 | TRBD2 | TRBJ2-1 | -
CASSLDRSSYEQYF | TGTGCCAGCAGCCTCGATCGTAGCTCCTACGAGCAGTACTTC | TRBV4-2 | - | TRBJ2-7 | few
CASSEKLAGANVLTF | TGTGCCAGCAGTGAAAAACTAGCTGGGGCCAACGTCCTGACTTTC | TRBV6-1 | - | TRBJ2-6 | -
CASSSGLNRGTDTQYF | TGTGCCAGCAGCTCTGGACTAAACCGGGGCACAGATACGCAGTATTTT | TRBV11-1 | - | TRBJ2-3 | -
CASRMGGAPNEKLFF | TGTGCCAGTAGGATGGGCGGGGCCCCCAATGAAAAACTGTTTTTT | TRBV19 | - | TRBJ1-4 | few
CASRRGLASNTGELFF | TGTGCCAGCAGGCGGGGACTAGCGTCGAACACCGGGGAGCTGTTTTTT | TRBV7-8 | TRBD2 | TRBJ2-2 | -
CASKMTGGNTEAFF | TGTGCCAGCAAGATGACAGGGGGGAACACTGAAGCTTTCTTT | TRBV6-4 | TRBD1 | TRBJ1-1 | -
CASSLSSVRSYEQYF | TGTGCCAGCAGTTTATCTAGCGTCCGTTCCTACGAGCAGTACTTC | TRBV27 | - | TRBJ2-7 | -
CASSSRGQGDTEAFF | TGTGCCAGCAGTTCACGGGGGCAGGGGGACACTGAAGCTTTCTTT | TRBV6-5 | TRBD1 | TRBJ1-1 | -
CASSLSGDTQYF | TGTGCCAGCAGCTTAAGCGGAGATACGCAGTATTTT | TRBV7-3 | - | TRBJ2-3 | -
CASSFGGLTDTQYF | TGTGCCAGCAGCTTTGGTGGCCTCACAGATACGCAGTATTTT | TRBV7-9 | - | TRBJ2-3 | -
CASSFDRGQTYEQYF | TGTGCCAGCAGCTTCGACAGGGGGCAAACCTACGAGCAGTACTTC | TRBV5-4 | TRBD1 | TRBJ2-7 | -
CAWSVGQGSTGELFF | TGTGCCTGGAGTGTAGGTCAGGGGAGCACCGGGGAGCTGTTTTTT | TRBV30 | - | TRBJ2-2 | -
CASSQGGPGLINSPLHF | TGTGCCAGCAGCCAGGGCGGGCCGGGACTGATTAATTCACCCCTCCACTTT | TRBV3-1/TRBV3-2 | - | TRBJ1-6 | -
CASSLDQGTGNTIYF | TGCGCCAGCAGCTTGGATCAGGGAACTGGAAACACCATATATTTT | TRBV5-1 | - | TRBJ1-3 | -
CASSLSPSQETQYF | TGTGCCAGCAGCTTATCCCCCAGCCAAGAGACCCAGTACTTC | TRBV6-1 | - | TRBJ2-5 | -
CASSQSHRDPAYEQYF | TGTGCCAGCAGCCAGTCTCACAGGGACCCAGCCTACGAGCAGTACTTC | TRBV14 | - | TRBJ2-7 | few
CAWSRTKGGELFF | TGTGCCTGGAGTAGGACAAAGGGGGGGGAGCTGTTTTTT | TRBV30 | - | TRBJ2-2 | -
CASSDRQTYQETQYF | TGTGCCAGCAGTGACCGACAGACGTACCAAGAGACCCAGTACTTC | TRBV25-1 | - | TRBJ2-5 | -
CASSFGVSVSTGEQYF | TGCGCCAGCAGCTTTGGTGTGTCGGTTTCAACCGGCGAGCAGTACTTC | TRBV5-1 | - | TRBJ2-7 | few
CASSPQHQLAYNEQFF | TGTGCCAGCAGCCCTCAACACCAACTAGCCTACAATGAGCAGTTCTTC | TRBV3-1/TRBV3-2 | - | TRBJ2-1 | few
CASSLASTSSYEQYF | TGTGCCAGCAGCCTGGCGTCTACTAGCTCCTACGAGCAGTACTTC | TRBV7-2 | - | TRBJ2-7 | -
CASSSGANPNQPQHF | TGTGCCAGCAGTTCTGGAGCTAATCCGAATCAGCCCCAGCATTTT | TRBV27 | - | TRBJ1-5 | -
CASSLGEAVGANVLTF | TGTGCCAGCAGCTTAGGGGAAGCGGTAGGGGCCAACGTCCTGACTTTC | TRBV7-3 | - | TRBJ2-6 | -
CAWADRGIYGYTF | TGTGCCTGGGCGGACAGGGGAATTTATGGCTACACCTTC | TRBV30 | TRBD1 | TRBJ1-2 | -
CASSLPGTSGRVNTGELFF | TGTGCCAGCAGCTTACCCGGGACTAGCGGGAGGGTGAACACCGGGGAGCTGTTTTTT | TRBV11-3 | TRBD2 | TRBJ2-2 | few
CASSMASYYNEQFF | TGTGCCAGTAGTATGGCCTCTTACTACAATGAGCAGTTCTTC | TRBV19 | - | TRBJ2-1 | -
CASSLLRGDTQYF | TGTGCCAGCAGCTTACTACGAGGAGATACGCAGTATTTT | TRBV7-9 | - | TRBJ2-3 | -
CASSLKWSRAEAFF | TGTGCCAGCAGTTTAAAATGGTCGAGGGCTGAAGCTTTCTTT | TRBV27 | - | TRBJ1-1 | -
CASRQASGRRNEQFF | TGTGCCAGCAGGCAAGCTAGCGGGAGGAGGAATGAGCAGTTCTTC | TRBV7-2 | TRBD2 | TRBJ2-1 | -
CASSSGQLYSNQPQHF | TGTGCCAGCAGTTCCGGACAGCTTTATAGCAATCAGCCCCAGCATTTT | TRBV28 | - | TRBJ1-5 | -
CASSRQGQGNGYTF | TGTGCCAGCAGCCGTCAGGGACAGGGAAATGGCTACACCTTC | TRBV7-2 | TRBD1 | TRBJ1-2 | -
CATSRDTGVGPLHF | TGTGCCACCAGCAGAGATACAGGGGTTGGACCCCTCCACTTT | TRBV15 | TRBD1 | TRBJ1-6 | few
CASSPRSGGTEAFF | TGTGCCAGCAGCCCCAGGTCCGGGGGCACTGAAGCTTTCTTT | TRBV3-1/TRBV3-2 | - | TRBJ1-1 | -